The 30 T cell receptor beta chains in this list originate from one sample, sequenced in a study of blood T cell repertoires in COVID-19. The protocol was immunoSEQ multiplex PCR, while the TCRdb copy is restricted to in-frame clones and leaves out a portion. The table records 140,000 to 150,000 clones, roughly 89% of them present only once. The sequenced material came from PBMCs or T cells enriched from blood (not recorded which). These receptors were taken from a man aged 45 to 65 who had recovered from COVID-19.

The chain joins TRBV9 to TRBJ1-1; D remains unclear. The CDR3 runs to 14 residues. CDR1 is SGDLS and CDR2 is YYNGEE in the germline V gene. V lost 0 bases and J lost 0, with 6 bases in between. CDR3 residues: CASSVESVNTEAFF. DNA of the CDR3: TGTGCCAGCAGCGTAGAATCGGTGAACACTGAAGCTTTCTTT. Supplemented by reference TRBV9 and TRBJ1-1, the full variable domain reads DSGVTQTPKHLITATGQRVTLRCSPRSGDLSVYWYQQSLDQGLQFLIQYYNGEERAKGNILERFSAQQFPDLHSELNLSSLELGDSALYFCASSVESVNTEAFFGQGTRLTVV.

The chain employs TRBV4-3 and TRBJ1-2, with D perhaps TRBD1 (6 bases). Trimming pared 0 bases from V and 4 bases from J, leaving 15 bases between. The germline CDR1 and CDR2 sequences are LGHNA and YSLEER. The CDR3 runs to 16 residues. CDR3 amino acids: CASSQDSQGRGYGYTF. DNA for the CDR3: TGCGCCAGCAGCCAAGATTCACAGGGCAGGGGCTATGGCTACACCTTC.

The CDR3 coding sequence is TGTGCCAGCAGCCCGAAAACAAACACAGGGACCGAGCAGTACTTC. Residues: CASSPKTNTGTEQYF. The chain carries TRBV9 and TRBJ2-7; a possible D gene is TRBD1 (6 bases). CDR1 is SGDLS, CDR2 YYNGEE, per germline. V dropped 4 bases and J dropped 6 bases, with 20 bases sitting between them. The CDR3 runs to 15 residues.

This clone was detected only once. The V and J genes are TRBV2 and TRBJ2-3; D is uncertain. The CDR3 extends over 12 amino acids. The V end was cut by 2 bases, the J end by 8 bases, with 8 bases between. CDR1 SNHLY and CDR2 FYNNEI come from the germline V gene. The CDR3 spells CASSESSVTQYF. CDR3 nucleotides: TGTGCCAGCAGTGAATCTTCCGTTACGCAGTATTTT. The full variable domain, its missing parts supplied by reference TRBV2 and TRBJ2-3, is EPEVTQTPSHQVTQMGQEVILRCVPISNHLYFYWYRQILGQKVEFLVSFYNNEISEKSEIFDDQFSVERPDGSNFTLKIRSTKLEDSAMYFCASSESSVTQYFGPGTRLTVL.

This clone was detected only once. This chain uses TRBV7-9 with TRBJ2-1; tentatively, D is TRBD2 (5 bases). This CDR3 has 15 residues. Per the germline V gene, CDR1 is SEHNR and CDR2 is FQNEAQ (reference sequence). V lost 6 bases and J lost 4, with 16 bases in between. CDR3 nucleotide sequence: TGTGCCAGCAGGATGACGGACTTCGATTACAATGAGCAGTTCTTC. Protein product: CASRMTDFDYNEQFF.

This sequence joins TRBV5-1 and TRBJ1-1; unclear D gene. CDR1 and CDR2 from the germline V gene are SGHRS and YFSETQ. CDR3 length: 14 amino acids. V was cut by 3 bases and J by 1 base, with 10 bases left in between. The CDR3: CASSSLDKNTEAFF. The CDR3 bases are TGCGCCAGCAGCTCATTAGACAAGAACACTGAAGCTTTCTTT.

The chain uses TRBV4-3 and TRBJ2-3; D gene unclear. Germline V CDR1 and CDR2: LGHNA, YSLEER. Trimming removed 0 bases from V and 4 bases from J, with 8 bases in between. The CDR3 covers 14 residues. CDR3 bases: TGCGCCAGCAGCCAAGAGTCGCGGTCAGATACGCAGTATTTT. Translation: CASSQESRSDTQYF.

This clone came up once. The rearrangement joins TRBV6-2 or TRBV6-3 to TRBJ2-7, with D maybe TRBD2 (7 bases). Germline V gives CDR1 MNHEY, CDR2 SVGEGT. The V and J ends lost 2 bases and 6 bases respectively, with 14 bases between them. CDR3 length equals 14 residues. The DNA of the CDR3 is TGTGCCAGCAGTTACGGGGGGGCAGGGATCGAGCAGTACGTC. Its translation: CASSYGGAGIEQYV.

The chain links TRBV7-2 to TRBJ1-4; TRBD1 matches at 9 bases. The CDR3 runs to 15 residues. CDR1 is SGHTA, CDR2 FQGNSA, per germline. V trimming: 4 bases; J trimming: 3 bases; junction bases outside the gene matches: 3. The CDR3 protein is CASSSNRGPNEKLFF. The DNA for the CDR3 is TGTGCCAGCAGCTCCAACAGGGGGCCTAATGAAAAACTGTTTTTT. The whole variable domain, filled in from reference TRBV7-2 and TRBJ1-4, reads GAGVSQSPSNKVTEKGKDVELRCDPISGHTALYWYRQSLGQGLEFLIYFQGNSAPDKSGLPSDRFSAERTGGSVSTLTIQRTQQEDSAVYLCASSSNRGPNEKLFFGSGTQLSVL.

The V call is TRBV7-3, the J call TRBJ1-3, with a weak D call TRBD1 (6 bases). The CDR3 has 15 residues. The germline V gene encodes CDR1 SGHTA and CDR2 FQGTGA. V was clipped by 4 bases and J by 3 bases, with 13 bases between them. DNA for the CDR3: TGTGCCAGCAGCTCTGGACAGCCTGGTGGAAACACCATATATTTT. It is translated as CASSSGQPGGNTIYF.

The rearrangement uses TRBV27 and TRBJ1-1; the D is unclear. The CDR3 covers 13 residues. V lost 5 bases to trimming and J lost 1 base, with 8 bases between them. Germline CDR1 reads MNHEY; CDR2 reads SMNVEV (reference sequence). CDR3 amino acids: CASSRQANTEAFF. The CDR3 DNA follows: TGTGCCAGCAGTCGGCAGGCGAACACTGAAGCTTTCTTT.

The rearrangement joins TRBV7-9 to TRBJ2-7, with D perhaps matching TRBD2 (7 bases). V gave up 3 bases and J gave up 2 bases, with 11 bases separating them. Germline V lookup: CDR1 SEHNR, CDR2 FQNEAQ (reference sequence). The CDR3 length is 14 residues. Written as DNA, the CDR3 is TGTGCCAGCAGCTTGGGAGGGACAACCTACGAGCAGTACGTC. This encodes CASSLGGTTYEQYV.

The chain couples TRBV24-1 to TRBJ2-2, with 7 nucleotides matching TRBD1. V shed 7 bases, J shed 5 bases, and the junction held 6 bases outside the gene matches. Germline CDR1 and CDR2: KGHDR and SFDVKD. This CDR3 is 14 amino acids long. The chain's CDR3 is CATRETGLTGELFF. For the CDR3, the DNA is TGTGCCACCAGAGAGACAGGGTTGACCGGGGAGCTGTTTTTT.

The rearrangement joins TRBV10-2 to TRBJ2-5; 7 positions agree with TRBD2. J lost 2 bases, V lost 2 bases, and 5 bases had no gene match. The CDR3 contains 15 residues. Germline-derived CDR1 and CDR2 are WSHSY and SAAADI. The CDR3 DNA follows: TGCGCCAGCAGTGAGGGTGGAGCGGGACAAGAGACCCAGTACTTC. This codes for CASSEGGAGQETQYF.

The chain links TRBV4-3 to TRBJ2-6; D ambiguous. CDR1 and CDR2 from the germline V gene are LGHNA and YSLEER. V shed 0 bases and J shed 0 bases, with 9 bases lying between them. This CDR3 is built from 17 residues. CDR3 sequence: CASSQDYGFSGANVLTF. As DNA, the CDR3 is TGCGCCAGCAGCCAAGATTACGGGTTCTCTGGGGCCAACGTCCTGACTTTC.

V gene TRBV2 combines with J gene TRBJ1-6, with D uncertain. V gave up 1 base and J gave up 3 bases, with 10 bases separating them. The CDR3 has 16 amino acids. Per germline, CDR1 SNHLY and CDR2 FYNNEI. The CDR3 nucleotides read TGTGCCAGCAGTGAAGTTGAGGTAGTCTATAATTCACCCCTCCACTTT. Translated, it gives CASSEVEVVYNSPLHF.

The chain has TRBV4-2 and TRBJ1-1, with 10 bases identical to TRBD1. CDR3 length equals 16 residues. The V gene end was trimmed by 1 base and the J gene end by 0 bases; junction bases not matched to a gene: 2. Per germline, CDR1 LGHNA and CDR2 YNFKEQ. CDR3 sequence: CASSQVGTGVNTEAFF. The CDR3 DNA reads TGTGCCAGCAGCCAAGTTGGGACAGGGGTGAACACTGAAGCTTTCTTT.

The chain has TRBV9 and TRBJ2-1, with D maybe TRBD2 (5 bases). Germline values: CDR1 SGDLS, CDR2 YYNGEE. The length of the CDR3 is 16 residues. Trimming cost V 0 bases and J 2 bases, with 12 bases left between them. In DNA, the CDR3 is TGTGCCAGCAGCGTAGCTAGCCGGGCGCCCTACAATGAGCAGTTCTTC. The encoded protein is CASSVASRAPYNEQFF.

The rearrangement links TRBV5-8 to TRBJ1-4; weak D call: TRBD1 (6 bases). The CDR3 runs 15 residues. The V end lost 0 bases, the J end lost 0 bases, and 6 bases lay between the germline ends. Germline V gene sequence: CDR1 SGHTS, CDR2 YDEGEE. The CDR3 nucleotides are TGTGCCAGCAGCTTGGGGACAGCAACTAATGAAAAACTGTTTTTT. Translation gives CASSLGTATNEKLFF.

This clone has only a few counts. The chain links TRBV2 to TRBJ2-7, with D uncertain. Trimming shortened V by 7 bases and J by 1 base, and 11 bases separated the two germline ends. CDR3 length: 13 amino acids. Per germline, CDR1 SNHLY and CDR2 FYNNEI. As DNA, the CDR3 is TGTGCCAGCAATTTCTTCTCTTCCTACGAGCAGTACTTC. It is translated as CASNFFSSYEQYF.

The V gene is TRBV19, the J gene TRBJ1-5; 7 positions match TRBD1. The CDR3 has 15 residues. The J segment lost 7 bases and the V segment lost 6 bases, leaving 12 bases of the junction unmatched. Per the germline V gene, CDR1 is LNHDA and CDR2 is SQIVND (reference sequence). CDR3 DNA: TGTGCCAGTAGCCCCGCCGGGACAGTCGGACAGCCCCAGCATTTT. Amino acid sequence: CASSPAGTVGQPQHF.

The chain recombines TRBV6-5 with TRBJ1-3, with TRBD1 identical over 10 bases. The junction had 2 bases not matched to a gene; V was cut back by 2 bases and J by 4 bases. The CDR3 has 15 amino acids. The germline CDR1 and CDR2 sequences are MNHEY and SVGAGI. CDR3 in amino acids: CASSYDRGLGNTIYF. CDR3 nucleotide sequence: TGTGCCAGCAGTTACGACAGGGGGCTCGGAAACACCATATATTTT.

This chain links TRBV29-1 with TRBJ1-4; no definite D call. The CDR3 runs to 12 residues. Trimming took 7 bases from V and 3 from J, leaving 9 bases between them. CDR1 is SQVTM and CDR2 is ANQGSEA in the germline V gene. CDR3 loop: CSAGRPNEKLFF. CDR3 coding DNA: TGCAGCGCGGGGAGGCCTAATGAAAAACTGTTTTTT.

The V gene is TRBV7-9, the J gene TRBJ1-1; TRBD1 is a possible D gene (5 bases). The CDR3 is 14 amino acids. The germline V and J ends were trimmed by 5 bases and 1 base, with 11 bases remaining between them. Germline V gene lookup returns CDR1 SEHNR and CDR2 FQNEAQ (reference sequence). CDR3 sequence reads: CASSREQGNTEAFF. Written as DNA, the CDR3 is TGTGCCAGCAGCCGAGAGCAGGGGAACACTGAAGCTTTCTTT. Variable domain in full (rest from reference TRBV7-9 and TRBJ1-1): DTGVSQNPRHKITKRGQNVTFRCDPISEHNRLYWYRQTLGQGPEFLTYFQNEAQLEKSRLLSDRFSAERPKGSFSTLEIQRTEQGDSAMYLCASSREQGNTEAFFGQGTRLTVV.

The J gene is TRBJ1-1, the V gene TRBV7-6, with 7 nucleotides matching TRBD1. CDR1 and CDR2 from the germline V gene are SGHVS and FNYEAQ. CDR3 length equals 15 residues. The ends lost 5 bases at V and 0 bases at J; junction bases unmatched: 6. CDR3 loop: CASSLTGAMNTEAFF. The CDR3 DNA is TGTGCCAGCAGCCTAACAGGGGCGATGAACACTGAAGCTTTCTTT.

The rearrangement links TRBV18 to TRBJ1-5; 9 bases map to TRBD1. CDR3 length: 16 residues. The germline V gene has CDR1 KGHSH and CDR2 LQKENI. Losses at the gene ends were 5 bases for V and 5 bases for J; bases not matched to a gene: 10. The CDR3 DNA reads TGTGCCAGCTCAGCATCCGGGACAGGGATGGATCAGCCCCAGCATTTT. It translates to CASSASGTGMDQPQHF.

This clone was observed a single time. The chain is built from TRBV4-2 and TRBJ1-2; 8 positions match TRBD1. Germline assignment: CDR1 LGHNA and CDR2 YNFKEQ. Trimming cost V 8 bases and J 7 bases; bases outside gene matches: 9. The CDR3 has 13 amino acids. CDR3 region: CASANRGSFGYTF. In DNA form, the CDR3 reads TGTGCCAGCGCTAACAGGGGGAGTTTTGGCTACACCTTC.

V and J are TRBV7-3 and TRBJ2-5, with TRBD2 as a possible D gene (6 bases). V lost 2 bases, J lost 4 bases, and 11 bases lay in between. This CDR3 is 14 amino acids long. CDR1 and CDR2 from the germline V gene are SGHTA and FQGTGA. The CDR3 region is CASSLYGGRETQYF. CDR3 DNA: TGTGCCAGCAGCTTATATGGGGGGAGAGAGACCCAGTACTTC.

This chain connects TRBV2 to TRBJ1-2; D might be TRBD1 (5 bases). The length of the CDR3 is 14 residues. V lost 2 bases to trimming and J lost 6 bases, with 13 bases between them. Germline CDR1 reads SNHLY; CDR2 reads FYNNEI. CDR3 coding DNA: TGTGCCAGCAGTGAAAGGCGGGGGATAGATGGCTACACCTTC. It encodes CASSERRGIDGYTF.

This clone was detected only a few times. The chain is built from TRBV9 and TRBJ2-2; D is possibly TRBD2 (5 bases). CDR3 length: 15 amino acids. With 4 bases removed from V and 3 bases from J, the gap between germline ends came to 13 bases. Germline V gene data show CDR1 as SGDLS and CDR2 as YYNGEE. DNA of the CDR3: TGTGCCAGCAGCCGGAACGAGCGGTACACCGGGGAGCTGTTTTTT. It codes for CASSRNERYTGELFF.